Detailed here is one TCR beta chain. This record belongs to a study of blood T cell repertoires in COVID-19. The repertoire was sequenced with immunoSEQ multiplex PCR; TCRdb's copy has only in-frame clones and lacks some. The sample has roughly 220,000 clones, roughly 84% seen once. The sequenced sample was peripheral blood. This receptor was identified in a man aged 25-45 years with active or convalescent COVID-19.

CDR3 region: CASSSGLAGGPEDTQYF. CDR3 coding DNA: TGTGCCAGCAGCTCAGGTCTGGCGGGGGGGCCCGAAGATACGCAGTATTTT. The chain uses TRBV11-3 and TRBJ2-3; 9 bases line up with TRBD2. Trimming at V came to 4 bases and at J to 5 bases, leaving 13 bases not matched to a gene. The CDR3 runs 17 residues. Germline assignment: CDR1 SGHNT and CDR2 YENEEA.